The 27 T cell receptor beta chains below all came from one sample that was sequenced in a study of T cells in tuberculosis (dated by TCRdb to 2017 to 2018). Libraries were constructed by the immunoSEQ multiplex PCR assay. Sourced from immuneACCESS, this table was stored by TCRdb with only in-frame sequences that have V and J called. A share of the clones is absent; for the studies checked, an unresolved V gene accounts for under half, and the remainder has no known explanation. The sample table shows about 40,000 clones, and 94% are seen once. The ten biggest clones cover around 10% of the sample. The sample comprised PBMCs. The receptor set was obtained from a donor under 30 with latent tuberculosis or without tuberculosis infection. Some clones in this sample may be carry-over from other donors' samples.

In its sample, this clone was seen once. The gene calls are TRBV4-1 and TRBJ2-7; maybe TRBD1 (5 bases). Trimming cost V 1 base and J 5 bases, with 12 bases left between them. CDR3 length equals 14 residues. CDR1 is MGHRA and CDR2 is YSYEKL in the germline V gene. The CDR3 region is CASSQVGQGDEQYF. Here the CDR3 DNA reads TGCGCCAGCAGCCAAGTGGGTCAGGGTGACGAGCAGTACTTC.

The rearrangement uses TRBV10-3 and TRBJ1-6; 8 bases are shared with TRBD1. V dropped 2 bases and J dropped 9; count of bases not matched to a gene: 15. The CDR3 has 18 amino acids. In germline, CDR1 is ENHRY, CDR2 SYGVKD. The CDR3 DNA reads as TGTGCCATCAGTGAGGGCCTCATGCGACAGGGGAAAGGTTCACCCCTCCACTTT. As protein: CAISEGLMRQGKGSPLHF.

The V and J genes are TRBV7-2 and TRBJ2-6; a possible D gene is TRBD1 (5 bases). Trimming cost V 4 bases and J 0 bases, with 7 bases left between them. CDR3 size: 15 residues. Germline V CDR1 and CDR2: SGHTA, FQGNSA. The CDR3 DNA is TGTGCCAGCAGCTCGACAGTCTCTGGGGCCAACGTCCTGACTTTC. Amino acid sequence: CASSSTVSGANVLTF.

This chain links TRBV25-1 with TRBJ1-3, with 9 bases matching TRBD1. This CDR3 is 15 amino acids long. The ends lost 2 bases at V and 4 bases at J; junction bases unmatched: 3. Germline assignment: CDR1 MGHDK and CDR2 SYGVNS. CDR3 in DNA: TGTGCCAGCAGTGAACGCGACAGGGGGGGAAACACCATATATTTT. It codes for CASSERDRGGNTIYF.

The DNA for the CDR3 is TGTGCCTGGAGTGTATCGTCAGGGCTGAACACTGAAGCTTTCTTT. It codes for CAWSVSSGLNTEAFF. This chain uses TRBV30 with TRBJ1-1; D is perhaps TRBD1 (5 bases). CDR3 size: 15 residues. Trimming removed 0 bases from V and 0 bases from J, with 11 bases in between. Germline V gene lookup returns CDR1 GTSNPN and CDR2 SVGIG (reference sequence).

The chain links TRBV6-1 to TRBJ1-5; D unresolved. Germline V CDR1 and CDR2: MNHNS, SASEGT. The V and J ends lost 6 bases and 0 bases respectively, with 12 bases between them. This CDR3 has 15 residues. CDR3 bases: TGTGCCAGCAGCTATACAGTAAATAGCAATCAGCCCCAGCATTTT. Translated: CASSYTVNSNQPQHF.

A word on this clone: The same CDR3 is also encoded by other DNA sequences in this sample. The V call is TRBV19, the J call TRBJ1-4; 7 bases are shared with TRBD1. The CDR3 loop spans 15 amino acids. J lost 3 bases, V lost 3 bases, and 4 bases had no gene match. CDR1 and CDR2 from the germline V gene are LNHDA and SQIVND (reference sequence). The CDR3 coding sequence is TGTGCCAGTAGTATTAACAGGGGCTCTAATGAAAAACTGTTTTTT. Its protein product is CASSINRGSNEKLFF. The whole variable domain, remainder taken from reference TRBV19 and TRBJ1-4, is DGGITQSPKYLFRKEGQNVTLSCEQNLNHDAMYWYRQDPGQGLRLIYYSQIVNDFQKGDIAEGYSVSREKKESFPLTVTSAQKNPTAFYLCASSINRGSNEKLFFGSGTQLSVL.

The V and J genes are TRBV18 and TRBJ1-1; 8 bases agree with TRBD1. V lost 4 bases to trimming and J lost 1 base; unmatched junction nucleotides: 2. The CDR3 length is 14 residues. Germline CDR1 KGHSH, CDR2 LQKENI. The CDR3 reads CASSLTGENTEAFF. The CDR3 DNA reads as TGTGCCAGCTCACTGACAGGGGAGAACACTGAAGCTTTCTTT.

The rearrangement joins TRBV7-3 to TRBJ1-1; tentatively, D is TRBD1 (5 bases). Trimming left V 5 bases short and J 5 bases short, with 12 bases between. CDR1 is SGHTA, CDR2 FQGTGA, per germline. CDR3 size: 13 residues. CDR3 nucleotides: TGTGCCAGCAGCCAGGGCCCTGGGACTGAAGCTTTCTTT. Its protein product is CASSQGPGTEAFF. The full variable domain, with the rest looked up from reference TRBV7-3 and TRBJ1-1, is GAGVSQTPSNKVTEKGKYVELRCDPISGHTALYWYRQSLGQGPEFLIYFQGTGAADDSGLPNDRFFAVRPEGSVSTLKIQRTERGDSAVYLCASSQGPGTEAFFGQGTRLTVV.

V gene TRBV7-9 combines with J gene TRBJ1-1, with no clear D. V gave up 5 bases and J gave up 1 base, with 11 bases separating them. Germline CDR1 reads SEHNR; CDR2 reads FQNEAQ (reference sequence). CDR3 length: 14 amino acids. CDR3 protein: CASSERHKNTEAFF. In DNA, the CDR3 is TGTGCCAGCAGCGAAAGACACAAGAACACTGAAGCTTTCTTT.

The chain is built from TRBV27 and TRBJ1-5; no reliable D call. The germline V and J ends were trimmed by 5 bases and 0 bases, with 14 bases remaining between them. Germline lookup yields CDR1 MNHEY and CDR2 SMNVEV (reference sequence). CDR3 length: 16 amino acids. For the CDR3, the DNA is TGTGCCAGCAGTGCTTCCGACGGGGATAGCAATCAGCCCCAGCATTTT. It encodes CASSASDGDSNQPQHF.

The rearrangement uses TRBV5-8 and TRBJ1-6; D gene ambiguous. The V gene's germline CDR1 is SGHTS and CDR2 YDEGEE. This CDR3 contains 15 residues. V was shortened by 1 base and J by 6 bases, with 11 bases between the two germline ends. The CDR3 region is CASSLQSGPNSPLHF. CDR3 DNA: TGTGCCAGCAGCTTGCAATCAGGCCCTAATTCACCCCTCCACTTT.

CDR3 sequence reads: CASSPLAGGNEQFF. DNA of the CDR3: TGTGCCAGCAGCCCACTAGCGGGGGGGAATGAGCAGTTCTTC. The rearrangement links TRBV11-2 to TRBJ2-1; TRBD2 matches 13 bases. Germline lookup yields CDR1 SGHAT and CDR2 FQNNGV. The CDR3 runs to 14 residues. Trimming cost V 5 bases and J 7 bases; bases outside gene matches: 2.

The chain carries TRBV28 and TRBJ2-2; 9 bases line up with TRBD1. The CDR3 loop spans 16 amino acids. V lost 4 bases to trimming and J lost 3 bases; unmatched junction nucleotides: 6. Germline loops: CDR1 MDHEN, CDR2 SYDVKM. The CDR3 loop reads CASSSRDRDYTGELFF. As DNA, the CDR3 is TGTGCCAGCAGTTCTCGGGACAGGGACTACACCGGGGAGCTGTTTTTT. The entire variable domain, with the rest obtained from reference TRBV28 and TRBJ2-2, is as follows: DVKVTQSSRYLVKRTGEKVFLECVQDMDHENMFWYRQDPGLGLRLIYFSYDVKMKEKGDIPEGYSVSREKKERFSLILESASTNQTSMYLCASSSRDRDYTGELFFGEGSRLTVL.

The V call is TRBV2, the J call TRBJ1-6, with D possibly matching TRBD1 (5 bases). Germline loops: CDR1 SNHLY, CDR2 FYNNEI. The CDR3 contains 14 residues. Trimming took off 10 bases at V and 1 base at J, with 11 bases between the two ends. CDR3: CATTGRSYNSPLHF. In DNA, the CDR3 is TGTGCCACCACAGGACGTTCCTATAATTCACCCCTCCACTTT.

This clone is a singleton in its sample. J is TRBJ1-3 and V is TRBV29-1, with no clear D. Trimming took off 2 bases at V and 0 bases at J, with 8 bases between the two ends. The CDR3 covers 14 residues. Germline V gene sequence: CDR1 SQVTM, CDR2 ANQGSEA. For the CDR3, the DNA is TGCAGCGTTGAATCGGGATTCTCTGGAAACACCATATATTTT. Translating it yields CSVESGFSGNTIYF.

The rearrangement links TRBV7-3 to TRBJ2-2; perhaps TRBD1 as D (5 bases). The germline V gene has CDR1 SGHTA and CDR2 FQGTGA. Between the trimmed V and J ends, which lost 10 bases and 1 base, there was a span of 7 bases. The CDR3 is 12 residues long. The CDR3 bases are TGTGCCACCCAGGGGAACACCGGGGAGCTGTTTTTT. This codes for CATQGNTGELFF.

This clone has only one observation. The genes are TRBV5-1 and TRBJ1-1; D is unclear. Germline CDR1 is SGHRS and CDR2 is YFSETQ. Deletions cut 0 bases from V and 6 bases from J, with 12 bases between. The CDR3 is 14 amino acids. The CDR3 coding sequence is TGCGCCAGCAGCTTGGGGCCCCCTGGGCCTGAAGCTTTCTTT. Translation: CASSLGPPGPEAFF.

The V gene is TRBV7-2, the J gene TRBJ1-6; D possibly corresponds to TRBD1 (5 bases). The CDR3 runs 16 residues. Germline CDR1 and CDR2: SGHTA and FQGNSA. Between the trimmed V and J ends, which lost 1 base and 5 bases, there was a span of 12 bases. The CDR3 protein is CASSLVGWGDNSPLHF. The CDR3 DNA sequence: TGTGCCAGCAGCTTAGTAGGGTGGGGGGATAATTCACCCCTCCACTTT.

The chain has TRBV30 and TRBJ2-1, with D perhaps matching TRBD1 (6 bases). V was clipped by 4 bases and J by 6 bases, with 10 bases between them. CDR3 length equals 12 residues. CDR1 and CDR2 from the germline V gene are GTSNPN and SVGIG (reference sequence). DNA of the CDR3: TGTGCCTGGATGGGCAGGGGCAATGAGCAGTTCTTC. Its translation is CAWMGRGNEQFF.

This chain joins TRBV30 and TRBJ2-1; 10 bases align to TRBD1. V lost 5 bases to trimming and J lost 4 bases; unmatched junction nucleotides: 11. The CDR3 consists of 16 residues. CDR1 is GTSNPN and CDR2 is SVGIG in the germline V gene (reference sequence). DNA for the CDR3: TGTGCCTGGGCCGACAGGGGGCCAGTTCTGTACAATGAGCAGTTCTTC. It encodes CAWADRGPVLYNEQFF.

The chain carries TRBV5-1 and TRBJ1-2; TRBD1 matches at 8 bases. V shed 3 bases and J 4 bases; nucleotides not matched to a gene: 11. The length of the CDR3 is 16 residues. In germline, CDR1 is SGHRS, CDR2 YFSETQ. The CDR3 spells CASSSRRGQVTYGYTF. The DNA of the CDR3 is TGCGCCAGCAGCTCCCGTCGGGGACAGGTAACCTATGGCTACACCTTC.

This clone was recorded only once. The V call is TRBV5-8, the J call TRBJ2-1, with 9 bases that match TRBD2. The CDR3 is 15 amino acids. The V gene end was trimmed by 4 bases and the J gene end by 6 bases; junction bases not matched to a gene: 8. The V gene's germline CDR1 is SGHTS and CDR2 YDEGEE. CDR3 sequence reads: CASSPGTSSFNEQFF. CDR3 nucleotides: TGTGCCAGCAGCCCCGGGACTAGCAGTTTCAATGAGCAGTTCTTC.

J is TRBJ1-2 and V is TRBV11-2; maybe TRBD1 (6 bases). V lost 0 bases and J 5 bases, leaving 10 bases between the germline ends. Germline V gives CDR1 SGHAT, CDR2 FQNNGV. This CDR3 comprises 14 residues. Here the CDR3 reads CASSLDGQLYGYTF. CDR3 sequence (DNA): TGTGCCAGCAGCTTAGACGGACAGCTTTATGGCTACACCTTC.

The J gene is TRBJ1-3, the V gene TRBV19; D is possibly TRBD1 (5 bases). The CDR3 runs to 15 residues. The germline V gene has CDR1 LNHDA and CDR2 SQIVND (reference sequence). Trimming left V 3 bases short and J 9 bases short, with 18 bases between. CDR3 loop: CASSIGRVPSGTIYF. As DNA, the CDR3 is TGTGCCAGTAGTATCGGCAGGGTGCCTTCTGGCACCATATATTTT.

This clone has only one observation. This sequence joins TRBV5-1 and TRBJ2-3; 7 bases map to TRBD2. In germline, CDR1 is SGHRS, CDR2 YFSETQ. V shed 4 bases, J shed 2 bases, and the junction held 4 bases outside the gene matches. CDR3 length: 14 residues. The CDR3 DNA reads TGCGCCAGCAGCCTGGGGACTATCACAGATACGCAGTATTTT. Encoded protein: CASSLGTITDTQYF.

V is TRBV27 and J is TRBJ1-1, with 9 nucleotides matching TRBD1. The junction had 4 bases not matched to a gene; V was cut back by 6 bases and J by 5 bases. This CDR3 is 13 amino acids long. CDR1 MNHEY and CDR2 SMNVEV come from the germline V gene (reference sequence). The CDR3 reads CASRGQGWTEAFF. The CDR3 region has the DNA TGTGCCAGCAGGGGACAGGGCTGGACTGAAGCTTTCTTT.